This T cell receptor beta chain was recorded in a study of CD8 T cells in ankylosing spondylitis. Germline-derived CDR1 and CDR2 are LNHDA and SQIVND (reference sequence). CDR3 length equals 15 residues. V lost 8 bases to trimming and J lost 2 bases, with 17 bases between them. Study-wide points: Characteristic of ankylosing spondylitis blood, it appeared, was a TCR beta motif comprising several highly homologous variants.

Comment on this clonotype: The target antigen is unknown.

TCRdb passed the 5' RACE reads through MiXCR, listing each CDR3 protein once. This sample yields fewer than 450,000 distinct CDR3 sequences, of which over 15% are seen a single time; 1% belongs to the top ten. This chain joins TRBV19 and TRBJ2-3, with D possibly TRBD1 on 5 matching bases. The clonotype comes from a male donor with ankylosing spondylitis. Sequencing used blood, either unsorted or a sorted T cell fraction (not recorded which). CDR3 nucleotides: TGTGCCAGTGGAGACAGATTAACGACCACAGATACGCAGTATTTT. This gives the protein CASGDRLTTTDTQYF.